This T cell receptor (beta chain) was identified during a study of blood T cell repertoires in COVID-19. The sample holds one count of this clone. Profiled with immunoSEQ multiplex PCR; TCRdb holds only in-frame clones, not every one. The sample includes around 400,000 clones, around 87% of them seen just once. With 5 bases removed from V and 5 bases from J, the gap between germline ends came to 9 bases. This CDR3 comprises 13 residues. From germline, CDR1 is SGHTA and CDR2 FQGTGA. Sequences were obtained from peripheral blood. The origin of this receptor is a woman aged 25 to 39 with COVID-19, enrolled during active disease. V is TRBV7-3 and J is TRBJ2-2; D perhaps matches TRBD1 (6 bases). The CDR3 DNA sequence: TGTGCCAGCAGCGCGGACAGAACCGGGGAGCTGTTTTTT. Its protein is CASSADRTGELFF. Combining the CDR3 with reference TRBV7-3 and TRBJ2-2 gives the whole variable domain GAGVSQTPSNKVTEKGKYVELRCDPISGHTALYWYRQSLGQGPEFLIYFQGTGAADDSGLPNDRFFAVRPEGSVSTLKIQRTERGDSAVYLCASSADRTGELFFGEGSRLTVL.